The next 9 T cell receptor beta chains were all read from a single sample in a study of blood T cell repertoires in COVID-19. Sequencing was performed with immunoSEQ multiplex PCR; in TCRdb, only in-frame clones are kept and a portion is missing. Seen here are hundreds of thousands of clones, roughly 84% observed once, and the top ten hold 3.6%. Sequenced sample: peripheral blood. The source is an elderly woman with acute or convalescent COVID-19.

This clone was counted a single time. The V and J genes are TRBV11-1 and TRBJ1-1, with D uncertain. The CDR3 consists of 13 residues. Deletions cut 2 bases from V and 1 base from J, with 5 bases between. Germline CDR1 reads SGHAT; CDR2 reads FQDESV (reference sequence). The CDR3 DNA is TGTGCCAGCAGCTTAAACAGGAACACTGAAGCTTTCTTT. Translated: CASSLNRNTEAFF.

This chain links TRBV7-9 with TRBJ2-2, with TRBD1 as a possible D gene (5 bases). This CDR3 is 15 amino acids long. Per germline, CDR1 SEHNR and CDR2 FQNEAQ (reference sequence). V lost 5 bases, J lost 3 bases, and 13 bases lay in between. In nucleotides, the CDR3 is TGTGCCAGCAGCCCCCCGAGCAGGGACACCGGGGAGCTGTTTTTT. Translated, it gives CASSPPSRDTGELFF. The full variable domain, in which reference TRBV7-9 and TRBJ2-2 provide the parts outside the CDR3, is DTGVSQNPRHKITKRGQNVTFRCDPISEHNRLYWYRQTLGQGPEFLTYFQNEAQLEKSRLLSDRFSAERPKGSFSTLEIQRTEQGDSAMYLCASSPPSRDTGELFFGEGSRLTVL.

CDR3 coding DNA: TGTGCCAGCAGCCCCCTCTCCAGCTCCTATAATTCACCCCTCCACTTT. This sequence encodes CASSPLSSSYNSPLHF. This chain connects TRBV7-9 to TRBJ1-6; D is unresolved. V was clipped by 5 bases and J by 0 bases, with 11 bases between them. Germline V gene data show CDR1 as SEHNR and CDR2 as FQNEAQ (reference sequence). CDR3 length equals 16 residues.

This clone occurred a few times. The chain joins TRBV20-1 to TRBJ1-6; D unresolved. Germline loops: CDR1 DFQATT, CDR2 SNEGSKA (reference sequence). The CDR3 has 15 amino acids. V lost 3 bases and J 0 bases, leaving 9 bases between the germline ends. CDR3 sequence (DNA): TGCAGTGCTAGTGATGGGAGCTCCTATAATTCACCCCTCCACTTT. As protein: CSASDGSSYNSPLHF.

The genes are TRBV15 and TRBJ1-2, with TRBD1 matching over 7 bases. Germline CDR1 is LNHNV and CDR2 is YYDKDF (reference sequence). V shed 4 bases, J shed 0 bases, and the junction held 11 bases outside the gene matches. The CDR3 covers 17 residues. The CDR3 bases are TGTGCCACCAGCAACCGACGTGGGACAGCCTCTAACTATGGCTACACCTTC. This translates into CATSNRRGTASNYGYTF.

In nucleotides, the CDR3 is TGTGCCAGCAGCCATTTAACAGGAGATGAGTATGGCTACACCTTC. Residues: CASSHLTGDEYGYTF. J is TRBJ1-2 and V is TRBV3-1 (or the pseudogene TRBV3-2), with a weak D call TRBD1 (5 bases). Germline CDR1 reads LGHDT; CDR2 reads YNNKEL (reference sequence). Trimming shortened V by 3 bases and J by 5 bases, and 16 bases separated the two germline ends. CDR3 length: 15 amino acids.

This chain links TRBV10-1 with TRBJ1-3; D remains unclear. Trimming took off 0 bases at V and 6 bases at J, with 12 bases between the two ends. This CDR3 has 15 amino acids. CDR1 WNHNN and CDR2 SYGVQD come from the germline V gene (reference sequence). The CDR3 loop is CASSESQTAPNTIYF. The CDR3 coding sequence is TGCGCCAGCAGTGAGTCGCAAACAGCACCAAACACCATATATTTT.

This clone was observed once. The chain links TRBV7-2 to TRBJ2-2; 9 bases agree with TRBD1. The CDR3 totals 19 residues. Losses at the gene ends were 7 bases for V and 1 base for J; bases not matched to a gene: 16. Germline V gene data show CDR1 as SGHTA and CDR2 as FQGNSA. The CDR3 bases are TGTGCCAGCACCCAAACCGGGACAGGGTTCCGGGGGAACACCGGGGAGCTGTTTTTT. It translates to CASTQTGTGFRGNTGELFF.

This clone was recorded only once. The chain couples TRBV6-2 or TRBV6-3 to TRBJ1-2, with 9 bases identical to TRBD1. Germline V gene lookup returns CDR1 MNHEY and CDR2 SVGEGT. This CDR3 comprises 14 residues. V trimming: 6 bases; J trimming: 5 bases; junction bases outside the gene matches: 7. In DNA, the CDR3 is TGTGCCAGCAGCCCACAGGGGGCGAGATATGGCTACACCTTC. Amino acids: CASSPQGARYGYTF.